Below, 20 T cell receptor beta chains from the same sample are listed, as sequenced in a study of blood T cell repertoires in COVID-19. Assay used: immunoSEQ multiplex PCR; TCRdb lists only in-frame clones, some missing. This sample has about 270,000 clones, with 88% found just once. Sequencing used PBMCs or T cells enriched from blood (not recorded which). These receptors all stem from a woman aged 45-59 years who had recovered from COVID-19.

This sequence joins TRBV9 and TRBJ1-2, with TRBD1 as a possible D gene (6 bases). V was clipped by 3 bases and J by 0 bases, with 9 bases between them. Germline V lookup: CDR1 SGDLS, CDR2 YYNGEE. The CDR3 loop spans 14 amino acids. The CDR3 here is CASSGGGANYGYTF. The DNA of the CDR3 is TGTGCCAGCAGCGGAGGGGGAGCTAACTATGGCTACACCTTC.

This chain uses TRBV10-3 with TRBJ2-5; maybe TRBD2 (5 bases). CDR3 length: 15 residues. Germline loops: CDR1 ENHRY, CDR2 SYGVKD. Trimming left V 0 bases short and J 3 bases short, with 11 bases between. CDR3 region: CAISESWQRKETQYF. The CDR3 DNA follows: TGTGCCATCAGTGAGTCGTGGCAGCGGAAAGAGACCCAGTACTTC.

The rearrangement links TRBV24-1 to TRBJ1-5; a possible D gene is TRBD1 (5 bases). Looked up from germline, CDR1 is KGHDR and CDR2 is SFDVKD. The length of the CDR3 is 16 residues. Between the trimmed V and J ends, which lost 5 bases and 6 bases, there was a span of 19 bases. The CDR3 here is CATSAGLVQGGQPQHF. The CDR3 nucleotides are TGTGCCACCAGTGCCGGTCTGGTTCAGGGAGGTCAGCCCCAGCATTTT.

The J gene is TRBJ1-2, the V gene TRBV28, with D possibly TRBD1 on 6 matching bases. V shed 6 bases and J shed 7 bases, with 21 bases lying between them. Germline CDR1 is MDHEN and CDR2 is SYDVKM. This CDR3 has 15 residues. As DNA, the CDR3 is TGTGCCAGCAGGGACAGCGAGGCGGCTAGGAGTGGCTACACCTTC. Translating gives CASRDSEAARSGYTF.

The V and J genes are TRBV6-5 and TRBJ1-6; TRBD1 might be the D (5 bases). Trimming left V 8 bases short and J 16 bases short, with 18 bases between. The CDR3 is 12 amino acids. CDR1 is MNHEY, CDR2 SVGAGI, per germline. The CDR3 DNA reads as TGTGCCAGCCAGACGGGTGACAGAAAACTCCACTTT. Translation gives CASQTGDRKLHF.

This chain's CDR3 is CASSSQGGMNTEAFF. Written as DNA, the CDR3 is TGCGCCAGCAGCAGCCAGGGGGGAATGAACACTGAAGCTTTCTTT. The V gene is TRBV5-1, the J gene TRBJ1-1, with 7 bases aligning to TRBD1. In germline, CDR1 is SGHRS, CDR2 YFSETQ. The J segment lost 0 bases and the V segment lost 4 bases, leaving 6 bases of the junction unmatched. The CDR3 length is 15 residues.

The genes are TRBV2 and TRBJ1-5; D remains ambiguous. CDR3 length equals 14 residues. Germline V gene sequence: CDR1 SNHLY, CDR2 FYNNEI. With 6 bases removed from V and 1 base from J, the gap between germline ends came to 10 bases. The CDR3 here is CASSSTQSNQPQHF. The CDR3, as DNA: TGTGCCAGCAGCTCTACACAGAGCAATCAGCCCCAGCATTTT.

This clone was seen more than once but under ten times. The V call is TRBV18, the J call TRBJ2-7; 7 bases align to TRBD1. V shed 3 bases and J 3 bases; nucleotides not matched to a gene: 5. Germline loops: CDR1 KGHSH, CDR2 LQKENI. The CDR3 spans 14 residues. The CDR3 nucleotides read TGTGCCAGCTCACCGATGGGACAGAACTACGAGCAGTACTTC. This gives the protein CASSPMGQNYEQYF.

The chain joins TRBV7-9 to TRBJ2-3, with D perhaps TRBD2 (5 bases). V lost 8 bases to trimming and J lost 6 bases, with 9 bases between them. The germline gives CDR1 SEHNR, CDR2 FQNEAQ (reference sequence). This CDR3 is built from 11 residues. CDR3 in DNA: TGTGCCAGCGAGGGCCCCGATACGCAGTATTTT. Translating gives CASEGPDTQYF.

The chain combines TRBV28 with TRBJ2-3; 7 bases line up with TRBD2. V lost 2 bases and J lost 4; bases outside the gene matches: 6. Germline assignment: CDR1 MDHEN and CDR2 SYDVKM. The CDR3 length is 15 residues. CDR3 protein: CASSLAGEGADTQYF. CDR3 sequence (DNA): TGTGCCAGCAGTTTAGCGGGAGAGGGTGCAGATACGCAGTATTTT.

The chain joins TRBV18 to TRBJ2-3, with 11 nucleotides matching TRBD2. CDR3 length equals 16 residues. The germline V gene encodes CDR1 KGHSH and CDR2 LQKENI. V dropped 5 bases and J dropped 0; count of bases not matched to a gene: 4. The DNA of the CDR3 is TGTGCCAGCTCAGTCGGGACTAGCGGTAGCACAGATACGCAGTATTTT. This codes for CASSVGTSGSTDTQYF.

CDR3: CASSERQAVHYGYTF. CDR3 in DNA: TGTGCCAGCAGTGAGCGACAAGCGGTTCACTATGGCTACACCTTC. The rearrangement links TRBV27 to TRBJ1-2; D unclear. Per the germline V gene, CDR1 is MNHEY and CDR2 is SMNVEV (reference sequence). The CDR3 covers 15 residues. V was cut by 5 bases and J by 3 bases, with 16 bases left in between.

In nucleotides, the CDR3 is TGCGCCAGCAGACATGACTTGAATTCCTACGAGCAGTACTTC. The encoded protein is CASRHDLNSYEQYF. The chain recombines TRBV5-1 with TRBJ2-7; D gene ambiguous. The germline V gene encodes CDR1 SGHRS and CDR2 YFSETQ. The length of the CDR3 is 14 residues. Deletions cut 5 bases from V and 1 base from J, with 13 bases between. The full variable domain, in which reference TRBV5-1 and TRBJ2-7 provide the parts outside the CDR3, is KAGVTQTPRYLIKTRGQQVTLSCSPISGHRSVSWYQQTPGQGLQFLFEYFSETQRNKGNFPGRFSGRQFSNSRSEMNVSTLELGDSALYLCASRHDLNSYEQYFGPGTRLTVT.

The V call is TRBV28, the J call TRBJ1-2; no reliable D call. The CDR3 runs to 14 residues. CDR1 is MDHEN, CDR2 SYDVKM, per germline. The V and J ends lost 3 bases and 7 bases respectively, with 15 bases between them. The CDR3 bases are TGTGCCAGCAGTTTCCGGGTTCCGCGCGGTGGCTACACCTTC. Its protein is CASSFRVPRGGYTF.

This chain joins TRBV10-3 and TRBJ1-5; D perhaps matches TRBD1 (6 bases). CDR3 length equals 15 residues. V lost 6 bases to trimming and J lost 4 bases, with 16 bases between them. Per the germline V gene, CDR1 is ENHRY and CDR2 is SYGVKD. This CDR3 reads CAIRDGQSQNQPQHF. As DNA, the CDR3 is TGTGCCATCAGGGACGGACAGTCTCAAAATCAGCCCCAGCATTTT.

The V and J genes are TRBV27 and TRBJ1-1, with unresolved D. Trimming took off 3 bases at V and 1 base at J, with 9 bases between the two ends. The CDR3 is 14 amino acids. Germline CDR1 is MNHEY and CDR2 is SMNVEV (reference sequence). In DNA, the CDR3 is TGTGCCAGCAGTTTCGAGGGCGGGAACACTGAAGCTTTCTTT. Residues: CASSFEGGNTEAFF.

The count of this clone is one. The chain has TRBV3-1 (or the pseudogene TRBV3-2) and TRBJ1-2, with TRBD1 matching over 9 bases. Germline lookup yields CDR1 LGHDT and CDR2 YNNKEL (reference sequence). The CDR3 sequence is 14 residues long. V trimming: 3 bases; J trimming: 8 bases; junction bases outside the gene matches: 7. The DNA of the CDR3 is TGTGCCAGCAGCCATTCACAGGGGGCTGGGGGCTACACCTTC. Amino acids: CASSHSQGAGGYTF.

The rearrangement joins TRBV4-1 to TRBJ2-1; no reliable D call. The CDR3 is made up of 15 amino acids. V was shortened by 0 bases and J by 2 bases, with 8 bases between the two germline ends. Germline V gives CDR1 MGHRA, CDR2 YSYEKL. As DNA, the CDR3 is TGCGCCAGCAGCCAAGACAGCGCCCCCTACAATGAGCAGTTCTTC. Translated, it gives CASSQDSAPYNEQFF.

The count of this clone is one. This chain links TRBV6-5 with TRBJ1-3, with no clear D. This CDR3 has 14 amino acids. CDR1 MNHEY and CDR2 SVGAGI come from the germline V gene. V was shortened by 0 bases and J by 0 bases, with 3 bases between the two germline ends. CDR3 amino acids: CASSYSRSGNTIYF. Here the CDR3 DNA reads TGTGCCAGCAGTTACTCCCGCTCTGGAAACACCATATATTTT.

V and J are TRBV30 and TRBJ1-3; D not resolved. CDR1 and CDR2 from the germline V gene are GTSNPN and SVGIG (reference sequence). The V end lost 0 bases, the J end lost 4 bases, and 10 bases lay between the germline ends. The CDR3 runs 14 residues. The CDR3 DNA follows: TGTGCCTGGAGTGTAAAGGGAGTGGGAAACACCATATATTTT. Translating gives CAWSVKGVGNTIYF.